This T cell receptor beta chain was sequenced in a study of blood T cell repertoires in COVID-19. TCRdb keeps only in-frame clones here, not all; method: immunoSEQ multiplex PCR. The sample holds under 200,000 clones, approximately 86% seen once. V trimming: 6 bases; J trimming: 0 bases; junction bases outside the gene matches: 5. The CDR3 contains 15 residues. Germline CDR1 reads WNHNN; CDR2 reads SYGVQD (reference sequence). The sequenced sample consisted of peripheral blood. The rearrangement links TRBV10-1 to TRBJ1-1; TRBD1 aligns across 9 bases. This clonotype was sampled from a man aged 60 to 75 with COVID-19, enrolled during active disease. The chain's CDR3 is CASRNRGRLNTEAFF. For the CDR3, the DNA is TGCGCCAGCAGGAACAGGGGGCGATTGAACACTGAAGCTTTCTTT.